This entry concerns a single T cell receptor beta chain. This clonotype was observed a few times. The antigen it recognizes is unknown. Within one base of it there is no much larger clone, and no base qualities were kept. The method behind the library was multiplex PCR. Reads for this sample came from an Illumina HiSeq 4000. TCR beta libraries were built with iRepertoire HTBI primers and Arm-PCR amplification of CDR3 regions. Before sequencing, the PCR products went through gel purification. The original pipeline was this. Gene usage analysis of CDR3 amino acid clonotypes used the 60 to 75 TRBV and around 13 TRBJ segments found across samples. COPE and FqMerger were used to merge filtered high-quality paired reads into contigs. BLAST was used to align contigs to IMGT TRBV, TRBD and TRBJ reference genes, and CDR3 was defined according to IMGT. Clonotypes above 0.1% frequency were classified as highly expanded clones. Repertoire diversity was measured by Shannon entropy, and V-J evenness by the Gini coefficient. Clonotypes shared by more than one individual were considered public. The public reads were run again by TCRdb, first through fastp at Q25 and then through MiXCR, and only productive beta chains were kept. Each entry is one CDR3 protein sequence, shown with its most common DNA and genes. The V and J calls here are based on TCRdb, not the publication. For this sample the table gives fewer than 400,000 distinct CDR3 sequences, of which roughly 20% were detected only once. The ten top clones hold around 20% of the sample.

Reading the label with the study, this specimen's time point is: persistent/refractory GD, antithyroid drugs over 5 years with positive TRAb. RNA was extracted from PBMCs in TRIzol for both TCR sequencing and RNA sequencing. Graves' disease was diagnosed according to American Thyroid Association guidelines. Patients were recruited from an endocrinology department in Xi'an, China. Each patient gave approximately 10 milliliters of peripheral blood, collected in an EDTA anticoagulant tube. Ficoll Paque Plus density gradient separation was used to isolate PBMCs, and no additional T cell sorting was done. An Agilent 2100 Bioanalyzer and agarose gel were used to check RNA quality, while a NanoDrop 2000 measured RNA concentration. From a lookup of the germline V gene, CDR1 and CDR2 are SGHAT and FQNNGV. Here V drops 5 bases and J drops 1 base, and the junction holds 6 bases not matched to any gene. The CDR3 goes from the cysteine to the phenylalanine over 16 residues. Of the read, only the CDR3 DNA is kept; its 48 bases are in frame from base 1.

This entry is derived from a study of regulatory T cells in long-lasting Graves disease (dated by TCRdb to 2020 to 2023). Looking at the study overall: Persistent Graves' disease meant more than 5 years of antithyroid drug treatment with TSH receptor autoantibodies that stayed positive. Persistent Graves' disease patients were compared with newly diagnosed Graves' disease patients by peripheral blood TCR sequencing and RNA sequencing. The study was registered as a clinical trial and conducted in China. TCR sequencing covered roughly 13 persistent and approximately 20 newly diagnosed Graves' disease patients, some 33 samples in total. On average, persistent Graves' disease patients in the clinical cohort had been on antithyroid drugs for approximately ten years. What the work shows at the level of the full study, not this receptor alone: Preferential use of TRBV28, TRBJ1-2 and TRBJ2-5 was observed in persistent disease, whereas TRBV20-1 and TRBJ2-1 were favored in newly diagnosed disease. Peripheral blood alone was examined, since thyroid tissue, which constituted the primary lesion, could not be accessed. Persistent patients shared more public clonotypes among themselves (over 2,500) than newly diagnosed patients did (roughly 910). Compared with newly diagnosed patients, patients with persistent Graves' disease had lower TCR Shannon entropy and fewer highly expanded clones, which suggests clonal expansion. The authors noted that the small sample size was a limitation that may lower accuracy. Sequencing and analysis were restricted to the TCR beta chain.

The receptor was derived from a female donor with Graves disease. The sample in question was peripheral blood mononuclear cells (PBMCs), obtained when the disease was refractory, from a patient treated with antithyroid drugs. The rearrangement joined TRBV11-2 to TRBJ2-2, with 8 bases matching TRBD1. For the CDR3, the sequence is CASSHFGTGNTGELFF. The base sequence is TGTGCCAGCAGCCACTTCGGGACAGGGAACACCGGGGAGCTGTTTTTT.